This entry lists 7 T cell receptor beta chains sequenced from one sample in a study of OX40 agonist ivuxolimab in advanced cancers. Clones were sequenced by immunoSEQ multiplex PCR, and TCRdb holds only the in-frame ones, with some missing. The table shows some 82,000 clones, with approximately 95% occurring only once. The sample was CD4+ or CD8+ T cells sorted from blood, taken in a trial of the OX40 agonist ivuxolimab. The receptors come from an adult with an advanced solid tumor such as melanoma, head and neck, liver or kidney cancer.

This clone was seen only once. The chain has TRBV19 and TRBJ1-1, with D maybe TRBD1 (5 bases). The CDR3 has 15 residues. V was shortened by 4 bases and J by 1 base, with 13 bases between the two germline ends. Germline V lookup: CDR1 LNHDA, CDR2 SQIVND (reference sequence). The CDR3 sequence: CASSTPGTPNTEAFF. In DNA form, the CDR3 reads TGTGCCAGTAGTACTCCCGGGACCCCGAACACTGAAGCTTTCTTT.

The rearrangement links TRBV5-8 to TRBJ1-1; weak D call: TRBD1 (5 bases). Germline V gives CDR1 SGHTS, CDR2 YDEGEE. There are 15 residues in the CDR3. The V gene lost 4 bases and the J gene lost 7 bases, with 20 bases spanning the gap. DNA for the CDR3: TGTGCCAGCAGCGCTAAAAGGGGAGGGTTCGATGAAGCTTTCTTT. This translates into CASSAKRGGFDEAFF.

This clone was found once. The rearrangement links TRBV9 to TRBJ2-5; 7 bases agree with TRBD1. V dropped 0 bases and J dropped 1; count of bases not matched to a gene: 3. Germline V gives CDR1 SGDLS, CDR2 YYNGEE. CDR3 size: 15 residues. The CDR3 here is CASSVGGQSQETQYF. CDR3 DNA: TGTGCCAGCAGCGTAGGGGGACAGTCCCAAGAGACCCAGTACTTC. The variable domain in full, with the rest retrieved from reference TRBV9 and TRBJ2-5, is DSGVTQTPKHLITATGQRVTLRCSPRSGDLSVYWYQQSLDQGLQFLIQYYNGEERAKGNILERFSAQQFPDLHSELNLSSLELGDSALYFCASSVGGQSQETQYFGPGTRLLVL.

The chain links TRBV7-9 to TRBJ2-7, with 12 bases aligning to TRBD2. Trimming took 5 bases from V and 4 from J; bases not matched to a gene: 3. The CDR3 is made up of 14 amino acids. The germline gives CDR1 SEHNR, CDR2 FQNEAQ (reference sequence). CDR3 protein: CASSAGTSGYEQYF. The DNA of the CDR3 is TGTGCCAGCAGCGCCGGGACTAGCGGGTACGAGCAGTACTTC.

The CDR3 DNA is TGTGCCAGCAGTCGGGAGTTTGGGGGGACCAACACTGAAGCTTTCTTT. It translates to CASSREFGGTNTEAFF. The chain has TRBV27 and TRBJ1-1; D is perhaps TRBD1 (5 bases). Trimming shortened V by 5 bases and J by 2 bases, and 18 bases separated the two germline ends. This CDR3 spans 16 amino acids. Germline lookup yields CDR1 MNHEY and CDR2 SMNVEV (reference sequence).

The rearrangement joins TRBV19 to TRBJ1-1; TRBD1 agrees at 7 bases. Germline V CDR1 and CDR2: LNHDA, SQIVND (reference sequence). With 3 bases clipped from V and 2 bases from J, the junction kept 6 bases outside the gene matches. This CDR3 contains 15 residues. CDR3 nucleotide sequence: TGTGCCAGTAGTATCCGGGACAGAGCTAACACTGAAGCTTTCTTT. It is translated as CASSIRDRANTEAFF.

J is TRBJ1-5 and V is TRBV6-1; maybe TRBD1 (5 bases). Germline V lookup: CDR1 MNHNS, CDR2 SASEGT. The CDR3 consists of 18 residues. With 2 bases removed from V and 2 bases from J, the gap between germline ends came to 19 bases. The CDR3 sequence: CASSEFGDRYTGNQPQHF. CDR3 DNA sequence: TGTGCCAGCAGTGAATTTGGAGACAGATACACTGGCAATCAGCCCCAGCATTTT.